The next 28 T cell receptor beta chains were all read from a single sample in a study of PD-1 blockade in mismatch repair-deficient tumors. The protocol was immunoSEQ multiplex PCR, while the TCRdb copy is restricted to in-frame clones and leaves out a portion. The table has 14,000 or so clones, roughly 82% seen once. The input for sequencing was PBMCs, taken less than 15 weeks after starting pembrolizumab. These receptors were obtained from an adult with mismatch repair-deficient cancer.

The chain uses TRBV27 and TRBJ1-2; no firm D call. CDR3 length equals 13 residues. Germline lookup yields CDR1 MNHEY and CDR2 SMNVEV (reference sequence). Trimming removed 3 bases from V and 3 bases from J, with 8 bases in between. The CDR3 is CASSFRGYYGYTF. CDR3 nucleotides: TGTGCCAGCAGTTTTAGAGGGTACTATGGCTACACCTTC.

This rearrangement joins TRBV11-3 to TRBJ2-7; D might be TRBD2 (6 bases). This CDR3 comprises 15 residues. CDR1 and CDR2 from the germline V gene are SGHNT and YENEEA. V shed 5 bases and J shed 0 bases, with 14 bases lying between them. The CDR3 DNA reads as TGTGCCAGCAGCACCCTTTGGGGGGTCTCCTACGAGCAGTACTTC. This gives the protein CASSTLWGVSYEQYF.

There are a few counts of this clone. This chain links TRBV2 with TRBJ2-7, with D possibly matching TRBD2 (7 bases). The CDR3 covers 13 residues. Trimming cost V 7 bases and J 5 bases, with 15 bases left between them. The V gene's germline CDR1 is SNHLY and CDR2 FYNNEI. CDR3: CASTFWGGHEQYF. The DNA of the CDR3 is TGTGCCAGCACCTTCTGGGGGGGCCACGAGCAGTACTTC.

The chain links TRBV6-5 to TRBJ1-2; 7 bases agree with TRBD1. The V and J ends lost 5 bases and 5 bases, in that order; junction bases with no gene match: 11. This CDR3 is 15 amino acids long. Germline values: CDR1 MNHEY, CDR2 SVGAGI. The CDR3, as DNA: TGTGCCAGCAGTCCCCTAGGGAGGACAGGATATGGCTACACCTTC. This encodes CASSPLGRTGYGYTF.

The V call is TRBV27, the J call TRBJ1-2; possible D gene TRBD1, 6 bases. Between the trimmed V and J ends, which lost 1 base and 7 bases, there was a span of 22 bases. The V gene's germline CDR1 is MNHEY and CDR2 SMNVEV (reference sequence). The CDR3 length is 17 residues. The CDR3 DNA reads TGTGCCAGCAGTTTATTGGGCCCGGAAGGGGGGGGGTTTGGCTACACCTTC. Translated, it gives CASSLLGPEGGGFGYTF.

The chain has TRBV7-2 and TRBJ2-5, with 9 nucleotides matching TRBD1. The J segment lost 7 bases and the V segment lost 4 bases, leaving 10 bases of the junction unmatched. The germline gives CDR1 SGHTA, CDR2 FQGNSA. This CDR3 has 15 amino acids. For the CDR3, the DNA is TGTGCCAGCAGCTCCAGGGGACAGGGCCTGGGGACCCAGTACTTC. This sequence encodes CASSSRGQGLGTQYF.

This sequence joins TRBV6-5 and TRBJ2-5; a possible D gene is TRBD1 (7 bases). Germline V CDR1 and CDR2: MNHEY, SVGAGI. Trimming took off 5 bases at V and 4 bases at J, with 11 bases between the two ends. CDR3 length: 13 residues. The CDR3 protein is CASSNQGGETQYF. In DNA, the CDR3 is TGTGCCAGCAGTAACCAGGGGGGAGAGACCCAGTACTTC.

The V and J genes are TRBV28 and TRBJ1-1; 9 bases agree with TRBD1. CDR1 and CDR2 (germline): MDHEN, SYDVKM. This CDR3 has 13 residues. The J segment lost 5 bases and the V segment lost 6 bases, leaving 4 bases of the junction unmatched. CDR3 protein: CASRTGGGTEAFF. The CDR3 bases are TGTGCCAGCAGGACAGGGGGTGGAACTGAAGCTTTCTTT.

This chain connects TRBV5-1 to TRBJ2-7; tentatively, D is TRBD2 (5 bases). Germline values: CDR1 SGHRS, CDR2 YFSETQ. V was shortened by 0 bases and J by 5 bases, with 12 bases between the two germline ends. This CDR3 comprises 14 residues. CDR3 residues: CASSLVVGVDEQYF. DNA of the CDR3: TGCGCCAGCAGCTTGGTCGTGGGAGTCGACGAGCAGTACTTC.

This clone was counted a few times. The V gene is TRBV7-9, the J gene TRBJ2-7; tentatively, D is TRBD1 (5 bases). This CDR3 spans 12 amino acids. In germline, CDR1 is SEHNR, CDR2 FQNEAQ (reference sequence). V lost 2 bases and J 4 bases, leaving 6 bases between the germline ends. CDR3 nucleotide sequence: TGTGCCAGCAGCTTACAGGGTTACGAGCAGTACTTC. Protein sequence: CASSLQGYEQYF.

This clone has only one observation. This rearrangement joins TRBV29-1 to TRBJ2-1, with 8 bases that match TRBD2. The CDR3 has 15 residues. Germline V gives CDR1 SQVTM, CDR2 ANQGSEA. V dropped 7 bases and J dropped 0; count of bases not matched to a gene: 8. CDR3 in DNA: TGCAGCGCGGAGAGCGGGAGAGGCTCCTACAATGAGCAGTTCTTC. It translates to CSAESGRGSYNEQFF.

This chain uses TRBV6-1 with TRBJ1-5, with 10 bases matching TRBD1. Germline CDR1 MNHNS, CDR2 SASEGT. The CDR3 sequence is 15 residues long. The junction had 10 bases not matched to a gene; V was cut back by 7 bases and J by 7 bases. The CDR3 sequence: CASNPTGGAEQPQHF. DNA for the CDR3: TGTGCCAGCAATCCGACAGGGGGCGCGGAGCAGCCCCAGCATTTT.

CDR3 protein: CASKGAAGTDTQYF. The CDR3 region has the DNA TGTGCCAGTAAAGGGGCAGCCGGAACAGATACGCAGTATTTT. The chain couples TRBV19 to TRBJ2-3; weak D call: TRBD1 (5 bases). CDR1 is LNHDA and CDR2 is SQIVND in the germline V gene (reference sequence). Trimming took 7 bases from V and 3 from J, leaving 14 bases between them. The CDR3 totals 14 residues.

The J gene is TRBJ1-2, the V gene TRBV7-8; D gene uncertain. The V end lost 1 base, the J end lost 7 bases, and 10 bases lay between the germline ends. The CDR3 sequence is 13 residues long. Germline V gene data show CDR1 as SGHVS and CDR2 as FQNEAQ. The CDR3 DNA is TGTGCCAGCAGCTTAGAGTGGAGAGTTGGCTACACCTTC. It codes for CASSLEWRVGYTF.

The chain carries TRBV2 and TRBJ1-4; D remains unclear. The CDR3 is 12 residues long. Germline CDR1 and CDR2: SNHLY and FYNNEI. V lost 6 bases and J lost 7, with 9 bases in between. In DNA form, the CDR3 reads TGTGCCAGCAGGCTGCCGGGTGAAAAACTGTTTTTT. Protein product: CASRLPGEKLFF.

This chain links TRBV11-3 with TRBJ1-1, with D uncertain. The germline V gene has CDR1 SGHNT and CDR2 YENEEA. Trimming stripped 4 bases from V and 4 bases from J, with 10 bases between. The CDR3 runs to 13 residues. CDR3 region: CASSSTGVTEAFF. Here the CDR3 DNA reads TGTGCCAGCAGCTCTACGGGAGTCACTGAAGCTTTCTTT.

J is TRBJ1-4 and V is TRBV27; D unclear. This CDR3 has 14 residues. V shed 6 bases and J shed 3 bases, with 11 bases lying between them. Germline assignment: CDR1 MNHEY and CDR2 SMNVEV (reference sequence). DNA of the CDR3: TGTGCCAGCAGCATGATTTCGGCTAATGAAAAACTGTTTTTT. Encoded protein: CASSMISANEKLFF.

This clone was detected once. The chain uses TRBV6-6 and TRBJ2-2; TRBD1 is a possible D gene (6 bases). The germline CDR1 and CDR2 sequences are MNHNY and SVGAGI (reference sequence). The CDR3 extends over 15 amino acids. Trimming took 8 bases from V and 1 from J, leaving 14 bases between them. The CDR3 region is CASEGGRLNTGELFF. Here the CDR3 DNA reads TGTGCCAGCGAAGGGGGACGGTTGAACACCGGGGAGCTGTTTTTT.

The genes are TRBV18 and TRBJ1-5; D gene uncertain. V lost 1 base to trimming and J lost 8 bases, with 12 bases between them. This CDR3 contains 14 residues. Germline V gene sequence: CDR1 KGHSH, CDR2 LQKENI. Here the CDR3 DNA reads TGTGCCAGCTCACCACAGGGAGTTAAAGAGCCCCAGCATTTT. Protein product: CASSPQGVKEPQHF.

The rearrangement uses TRBV9 and TRBJ1-1; no clear D. The CDR3 consists of 15 residues. Germline V CDR1 and CDR2: SGDLS, YYNGEE. Trimming took 0 bases from V and 2 from J, leaving 11 bases between them. Here the CDR3 DNA reads TGTGCCAGCAGCGTAGCTGCGGGAGCTAACACTGAAGCTTTCTTT. Its protein is CASSVAAGANTEAFF.

The genes are TRBV19 and TRBJ1-1; the match to TRBD1 covers 8 bases. V dropped 9 bases and J dropped 4; count of bases not matched to a gene: 7. Germline-derived CDR1 and CDR2 are LNHDA and SQIVND (reference sequence). The CDR3 is 13 residues long. The CDR3 reads CASKRTGGTEAFF. The CDR3 bases are TGTGCCAGCAAGAGAACAGGGGGCACTGAAGCTTTCTTT. Filled out from reference TRBV19 and TRBJ1-1, the complete variable domain reads DGGITQSPKYLFRKEGQNVTLSCEQNLNHDAMYWYRQDPGQGLRLIYYSQIVNDFQKGDIAEGYSVSREKKESFPLTVTSAQKNPTAFYLCASKRTGGTEAFFGQGTRLTVV.

This chain joins TRBV9 and TRBJ2-3; 8 positions match TRBD2. The CDR3 length is 14 residues. Germline values: CDR1 SGDLS, CDR2 YYNGEE. Germline trimming cut 3 bases from V and 6 bases from J; bases unmatched to any gene: 6. The CDR3 DNA reads as TGTGCCAGCAGCGGGAGCGGGAGTTCCGATACGCAGTATTTT. Its protein is CASSGSGSSDTQYF.

This clone was detected only once. This rearrangement joins TRBV18 to TRBJ2-3; D may be TRBD2 (5 bases). CDR1 and CDR2 from the germline V gene are KGHSH and LQKENI. This CDR3 has 14 amino acids. Trimming cost V 2 bases and J 4 bases, with 10 bases left between them. CDR3 sequence (DNA): TGTGCCAGCTCACCAGGAGGATGGTCAGATACGCAGTATTTT. It specifies CASSPGGWSDTQYF.

This rearrangement joins TRBV5-1 to TRBJ2-2, with 7 bases identical to TRBD2. There are 16 residues in the CDR3. With V trimmed by 4 bases and J by 1 base, 7 bases remained unmatched. Per the germline V gene, CDR1 is SGHRS and CDR2 is YFSETQ. The CDR3 sequence: CASSNSTSWNTGELFF. DNA of the CDR3: TGCGCCAGCAGCAATTCGACTAGCTGGAACACCGGGGAGCTGTTTTTT.

This clone appeared a few times. J is TRBJ2-7 and V is TRBV7-3, with TRBD1 matching 9 bases. After removal of 4 bases from V and 5 bases from J, the junction contained 3 bases not matched to a gene. Germline CDR1 is SGHTA and CDR2 is FQGTGA. CDR3 length equals 13 residues. CDR3 region: CASSYGTGNEQYF. In nucleotides, the CDR3 is TGTGCCAGCAGCTACGGGACAGGGAACGAGCAGTACTTC.

The chain links TRBV18 to TRBJ2-6; D gene unclear. This CDR3 is built from 16 residues. The V end was cut by 3 bases, the J end by 0 bases, with 9 bases between. CDR1 and CDR2 from the germline V gene are KGHSH and LQKENI. The CDR3 sequence is CASSPLESSGANVLTF. The DNA for the CDR3 is TGTGCCAGCTCACCTTTAGAGAGCTCTGGGGCCAACGTCCTGACTTTC.

The chain carries TRBV5-1 and TRBJ1-3; a possible D gene is TRBD1 (6 bases). The V and J ends lost 5 bases and 0 bases respectively, with 12 bases between them. Germline assignment: CDR1 SGHRS and CDR2 YFSETQ. The CDR3 contains 15 residues. The CDR3: CASRDSFFSGNTIYF. The CDR3 DNA is TGCGCCAGCAGGGACAGTTTTTTCTCTGGAAACACCATATATTTT. The full variable domain, rest sourced from reference TRBV5-1 and TRBJ1-3, is KAGVTQTPRYLIKTRGQQVTLSCSPISGHRSVSWYQQTPGQGLQFLFEYFSETQRNKGNFPGRFSGRQFSNSRSEMNVSTLELGDSALYLCASRDSFFSGNTIYFGEGSWLTVV.

This chain joins TRBV6-5 and TRBJ1-2, with 7 nucleotides matching TRBD1. This CDR3 has 15 amino acids. After removal of 0 bases from V and 1 base from J, the junction contained 2 bases not matched to a gene. Per germline, CDR1 MNHEY and CDR2 SVGAGI. The CDR3 sequence: CASSYSAGGNYGYTF. The CDR3 DNA sequence: TGTGCCAGCAGTTACTCGGCAGGGGGTAACTATGGCTACACCTTC.